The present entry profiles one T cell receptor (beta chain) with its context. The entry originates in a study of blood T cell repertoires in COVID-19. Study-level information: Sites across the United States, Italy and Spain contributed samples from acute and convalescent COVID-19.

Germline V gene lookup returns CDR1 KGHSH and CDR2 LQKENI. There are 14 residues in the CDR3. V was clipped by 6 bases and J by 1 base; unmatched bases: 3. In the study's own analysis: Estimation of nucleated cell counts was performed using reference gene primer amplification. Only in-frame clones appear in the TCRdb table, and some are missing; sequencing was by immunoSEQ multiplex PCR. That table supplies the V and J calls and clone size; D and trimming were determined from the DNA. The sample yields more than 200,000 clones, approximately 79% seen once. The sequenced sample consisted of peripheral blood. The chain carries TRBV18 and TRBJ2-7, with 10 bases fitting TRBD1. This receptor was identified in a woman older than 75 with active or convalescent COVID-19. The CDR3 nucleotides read TGTGCCAGCTCGACAGGGGGCGCGTCCTACGAGCAGTACTTC. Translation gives CASSTGGASYEQYF.